This T cell receptor (beta chain) was documented in a study of identical twins. This CDR3 comprises 13 residues. With 5 bases removed from V and 5 bases from J, the gap between germline ends came to 12 bases. Overall study findings and caveats: Conclusions were based on cross-sectional statistical analysis, without following the same donors. A lower insertion count was a feature of abundant cord blood beta clonotypes, with no such feature in memory repertoires. Compared with models, monozygotic twins showed more out-of-frame TCR alpha sharing.

This clonotype was detected only a few times. The target antigen is unknown. One entry per CDR3 protein results from TCRdb running MiXCR on the 5' RACE reads. Of 1.5 million to 2 million distinct CDR3 sequences in the sample, more than 30% are singletons; the top ten hold roughly 0.3%. The chain recombines TRBV12-3 or TRBV12-4 with TRBJ1-2; D gene unclear. Sample: cord blood. The receptor comes from a newborn girl in good health. The CDR3 here is CASSPIYGYGYTF. CDR3 sequence (DNA): TGTGCCAGCAGTCCGATTTATGGGTATGGCTACACCTTC.